The clone carrying this T cell receptor beta chain occurred once. Its cognate antigen is unknown. This sample was included in a study of cytomegalovirus exposure and HLA in healthy donors. Findings of the study overall: Most subjects had HLA-A and HLA-B alleles reportedly predicted accurately by TCR beta sequences. There were some V segments, including TRBV6-2 and TRBV6-3, excluded as indistinguishable. Rare sequences made up most TCRs, while some public TCRs were found in many donors.

It was with 60 Vbeta and 13 Jbeta primers that the PCR ran. Data came from immunoSEQ multiplex PCR; TCRdb stores just in-frame clones and leaves some out. The profile covers about 110,000 clones, with 60% to 85% appearing a single time and 2.5% to 3% taken by the ten largest. Unmatched junction bases numbered 4, after V lost 4 bases and J lost 4 bases. The CDR3 consists of 14 residues. From germline, CDR1 is SGHRS and CDR2 YFSETQ. This receptor was obtained from a male donor in good health and CMV-seropositive. Sequences were obtained from PBMCs. The chain joins TRBV5-1 to TRBJ2-1; TRBD2 matches 8 bases. The CDR3 DNA reads TGCGCCAGCAGCCTGGGACTAGAATACAATGAGCAGTTCTTC. Its protein is CASSLGLEYNEQFF.